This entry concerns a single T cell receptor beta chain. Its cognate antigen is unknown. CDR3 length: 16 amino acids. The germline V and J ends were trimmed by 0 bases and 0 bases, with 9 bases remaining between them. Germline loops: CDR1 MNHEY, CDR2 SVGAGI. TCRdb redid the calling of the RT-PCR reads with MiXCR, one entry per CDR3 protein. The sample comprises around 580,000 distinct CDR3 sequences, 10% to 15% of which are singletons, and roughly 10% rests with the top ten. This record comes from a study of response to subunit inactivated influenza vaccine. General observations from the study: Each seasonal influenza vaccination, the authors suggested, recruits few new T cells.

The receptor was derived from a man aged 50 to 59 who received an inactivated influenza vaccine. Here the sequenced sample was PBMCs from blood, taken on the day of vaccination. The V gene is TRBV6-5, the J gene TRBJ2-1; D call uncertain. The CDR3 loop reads CASSYSGASSYNEQFF. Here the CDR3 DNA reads TGTGCCAGCAGTTACTCTGGTGCTAGCTCCTACAATGAGCAGTTCTTC.